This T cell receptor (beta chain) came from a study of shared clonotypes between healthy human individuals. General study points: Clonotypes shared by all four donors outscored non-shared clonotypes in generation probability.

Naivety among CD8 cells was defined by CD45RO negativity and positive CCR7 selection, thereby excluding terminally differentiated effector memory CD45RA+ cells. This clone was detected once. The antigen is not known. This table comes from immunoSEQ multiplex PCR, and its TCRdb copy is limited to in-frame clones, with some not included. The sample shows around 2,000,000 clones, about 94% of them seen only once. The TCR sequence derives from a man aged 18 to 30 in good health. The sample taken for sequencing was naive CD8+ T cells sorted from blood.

The CDR3 DNA is TGTGCCAGCAGCTCCGACAGGAGTAATGAAAAACTGTTTTTT. It specifies CASSSDRSNEKLFF. The rearrangement links TRBV7-9 to TRBJ1-4; possible D gene TRBD1, 6 bases. The CDR3 length is 14 residues. V lost 4 bases and J lost 4, with 10 bases in between. CDR1 is SEHNR, CDR2 FQNEAQ, per germline (reference sequence).